This T cell receptor (beta chain) was sequenced during a study of cytomegalovirus exposure and HLA in healthy donors. CDR3 length equals 17 residues. Between the trimmed V and J ends, which lost 0 bases and 6 bases, there was a span of 16 bases. Germline lookup yields CDR1 SGHRS and CDR2 YFSETQ. General observations from the study: Solely CMV serostatus was available to characterize immune exposure. A later analysis associated 15,000 to 20,000 TCR beta sequences with HLA alleles at a 0.05 false discovery rate. Researchers reported from a later analysis that most CMV-associated TCR beta chains appeared HLA-restricted.

As regards this clone: Its antigen is still unknown.

60 Vbeta and 13 Jbeta primers were used in PCR. Original processing methods: Counted up in a later analysis, unique TCR beta chains came to about 83 million, with around 9.9 million shared. Generated by immunoSEQ multiplex PCR, the TCRdb table keeps only in-frame clones and is missing some. V and J calls and clone size are copied from that table; D and trimming were computed from the DNA. This sample has roughly 130,000 clones, with about 79% found just once. V usage is TRBV5-1 and J usage is TRBJ1-6; no clear D gene. The specimen was PBMCs. The receptor's source is a young man in good health and CMV-seronegative. CDR3 sequence reads: CASSLGGVAGVNSPLHF. The CDR3 DNA is TGCGCCAGCAGCTTGGGGGGTGTAGCCGGGGTTAATTCACCCCTCCACTTT. The complete variable domain, with remaining parts taken from reference TRBV5-1 and TRBJ1-6, reads KAGVTQTPRYLIKTRGQQVTLSCSPISGHRSVSWYQQTPGQGLQFLFEYFSETQRNKGNFPGRFSGRQFSNSRSEMNVSTLELGDSALYLCASSLGGVAGVNSPLHFGNGTRLTVT.